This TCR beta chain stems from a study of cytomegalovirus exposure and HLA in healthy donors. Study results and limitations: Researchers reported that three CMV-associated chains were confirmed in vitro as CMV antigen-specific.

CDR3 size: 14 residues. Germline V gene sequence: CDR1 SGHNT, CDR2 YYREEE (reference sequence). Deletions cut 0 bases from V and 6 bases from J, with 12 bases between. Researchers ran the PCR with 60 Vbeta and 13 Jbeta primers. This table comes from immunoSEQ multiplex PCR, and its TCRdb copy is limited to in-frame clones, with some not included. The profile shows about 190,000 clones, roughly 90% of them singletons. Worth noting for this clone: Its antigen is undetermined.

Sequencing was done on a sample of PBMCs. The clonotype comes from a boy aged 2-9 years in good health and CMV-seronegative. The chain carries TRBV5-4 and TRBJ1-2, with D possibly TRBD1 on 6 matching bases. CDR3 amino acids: CASSLDTGSDGYTF. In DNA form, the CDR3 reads TGTGCCAGCAGCTTGGATACAGGGAGCGATGGCTACACCTTC.